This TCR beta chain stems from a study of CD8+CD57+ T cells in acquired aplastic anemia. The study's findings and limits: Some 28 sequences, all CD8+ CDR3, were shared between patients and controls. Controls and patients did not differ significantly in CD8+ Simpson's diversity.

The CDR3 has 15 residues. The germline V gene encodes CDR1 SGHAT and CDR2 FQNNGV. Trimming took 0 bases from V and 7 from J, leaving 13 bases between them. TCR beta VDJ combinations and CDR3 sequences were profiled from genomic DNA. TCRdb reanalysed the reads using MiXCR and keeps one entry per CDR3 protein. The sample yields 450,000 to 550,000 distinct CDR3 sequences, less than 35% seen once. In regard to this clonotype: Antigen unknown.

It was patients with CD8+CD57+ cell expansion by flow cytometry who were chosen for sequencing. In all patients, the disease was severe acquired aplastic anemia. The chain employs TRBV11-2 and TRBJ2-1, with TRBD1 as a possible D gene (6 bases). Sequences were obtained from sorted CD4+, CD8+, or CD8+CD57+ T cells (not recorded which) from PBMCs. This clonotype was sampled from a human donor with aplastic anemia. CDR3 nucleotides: TGTGCCAGCAGCTTAGAGGCGGCAGGGGAGAATGAGCAGTTCTTC. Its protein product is CASSLEAAGENEQFF.